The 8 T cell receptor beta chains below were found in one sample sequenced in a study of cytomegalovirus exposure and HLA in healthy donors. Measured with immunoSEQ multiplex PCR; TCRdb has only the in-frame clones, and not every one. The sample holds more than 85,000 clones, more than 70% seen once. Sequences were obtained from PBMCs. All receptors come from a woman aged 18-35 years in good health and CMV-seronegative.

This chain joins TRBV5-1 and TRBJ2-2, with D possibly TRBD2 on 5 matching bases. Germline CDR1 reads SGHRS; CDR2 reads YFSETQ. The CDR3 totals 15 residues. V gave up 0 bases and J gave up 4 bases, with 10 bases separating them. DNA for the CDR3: TGCGCCAGCAGCTTGGACATCGAGGGCACCGGGGAGCTGTTTTTT. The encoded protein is CASSLDIEGTGELFF.

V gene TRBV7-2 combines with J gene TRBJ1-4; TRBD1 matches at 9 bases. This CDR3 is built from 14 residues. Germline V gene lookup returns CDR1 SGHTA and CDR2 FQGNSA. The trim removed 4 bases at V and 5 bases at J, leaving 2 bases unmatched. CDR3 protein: CASSSDRGNEKLFF. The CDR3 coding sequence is TGTGCCAGCAGCTCGGACAGGGGAAATGAAAAACTGTTTTTT.

CDR3: CASSPRTDYYGYTF. The CDR3 region has the DNA TGTGCCAGCAGCCCTCGGACAGACTACTATGGCTACACCTTC. The genes are TRBV7-9 and TRBJ1-2; perhaps TRBD1 as D (6 bases). The CDR3 sequence is 14 residues long. Germline V gene lookup returns CDR1 SEHNR and CDR2 FQNEAQ (reference sequence). V was cut by 5 bases and J by 3 bases, with 13 bases left in between. The whole variable domain, remainder taken from reference TRBV7-9 and TRBJ1-2, is DTGVSQNPRHKITKRGQNVTFRCDPISEHNRLYWYRQTLGQGPEFLTYFQNEAQLEKSRLLSDRFSAERPKGSFSTLEIQRTEQGDSAMYLCASSPRTDYYGYTFGSGTRLTVV.

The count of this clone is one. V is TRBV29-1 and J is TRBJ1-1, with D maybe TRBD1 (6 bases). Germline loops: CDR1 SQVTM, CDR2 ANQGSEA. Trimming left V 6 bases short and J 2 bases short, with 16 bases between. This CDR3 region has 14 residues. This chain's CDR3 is CSVEGRGTNTEAFF. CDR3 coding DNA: TGCAGCGTGGAGGGGCGGGGGACAAACACTGAAGCTTTCTTT.

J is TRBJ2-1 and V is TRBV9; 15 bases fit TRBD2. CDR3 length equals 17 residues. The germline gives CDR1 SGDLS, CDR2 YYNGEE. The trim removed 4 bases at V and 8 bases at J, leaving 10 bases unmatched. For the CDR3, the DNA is TGTGCCAGCAGCCCACAGGGACTAGCGGGAGGTATAGATGAGCAGTTCTTC. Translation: CASSPQGLAGGIDEQFF.

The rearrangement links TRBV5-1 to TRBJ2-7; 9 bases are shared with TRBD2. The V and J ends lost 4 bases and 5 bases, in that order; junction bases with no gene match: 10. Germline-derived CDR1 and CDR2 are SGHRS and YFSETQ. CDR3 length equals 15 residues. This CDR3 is CASSPQAGGSDEQYF. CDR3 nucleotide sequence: TGCGCCAGCAGCCCGCAGGCGGGAGGGTCCGACGAGCAGTACTTC.

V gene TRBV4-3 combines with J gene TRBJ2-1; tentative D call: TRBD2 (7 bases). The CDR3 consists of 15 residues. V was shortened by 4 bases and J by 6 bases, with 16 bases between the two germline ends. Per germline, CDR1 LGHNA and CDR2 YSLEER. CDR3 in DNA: TGCGCCAGCAGCCCAGTGGGGGGGCCTCCCAATGAGCAGTTCTTC. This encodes CASSPVGGPPNEQFF.

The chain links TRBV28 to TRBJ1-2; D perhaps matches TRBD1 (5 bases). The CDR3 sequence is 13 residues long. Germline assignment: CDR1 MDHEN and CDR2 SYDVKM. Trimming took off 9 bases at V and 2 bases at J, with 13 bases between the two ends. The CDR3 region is CASQGWGNYGYTF. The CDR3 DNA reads TGTGCCAGTCAGGGTTGGGGAAACTATGGCTACACCTTC.